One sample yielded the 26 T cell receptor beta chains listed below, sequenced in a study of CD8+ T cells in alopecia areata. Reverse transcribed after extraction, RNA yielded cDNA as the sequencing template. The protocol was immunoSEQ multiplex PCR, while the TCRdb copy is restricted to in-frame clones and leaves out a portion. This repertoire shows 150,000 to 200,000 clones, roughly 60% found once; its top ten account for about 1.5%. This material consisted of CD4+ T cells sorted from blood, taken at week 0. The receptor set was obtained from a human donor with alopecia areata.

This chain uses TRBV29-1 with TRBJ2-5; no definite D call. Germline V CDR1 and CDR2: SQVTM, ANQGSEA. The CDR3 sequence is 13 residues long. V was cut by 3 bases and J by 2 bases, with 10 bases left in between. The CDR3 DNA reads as TGCAGCGTTGATTTCGTGGCTCAAGAGACCCAGTACTTC. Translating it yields CSVDFVAQETQYF.

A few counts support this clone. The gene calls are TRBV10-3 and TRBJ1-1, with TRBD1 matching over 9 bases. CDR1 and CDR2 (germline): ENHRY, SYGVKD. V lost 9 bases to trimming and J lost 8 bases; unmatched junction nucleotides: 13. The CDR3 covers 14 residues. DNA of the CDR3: TGTGCCATGTCCCGGGACAGGGACGGTGGCGAAGCTTTCTTT. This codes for CAMSRDRDGGEAFF.

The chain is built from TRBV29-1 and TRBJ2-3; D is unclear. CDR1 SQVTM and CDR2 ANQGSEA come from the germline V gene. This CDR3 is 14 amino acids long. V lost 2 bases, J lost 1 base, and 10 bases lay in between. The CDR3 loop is CSVESPRGTDTQYF. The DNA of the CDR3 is TGCAGCGTTGAATCGCCACGGGGCACAGATACGCAGTATTTT.

CDR3 protein: CSVKGELVGGTNTGELFF. CDR3 coding DNA: TGCAGCGTTAAAGGGGAATTAGTGGGCGGTACGAACACCGGGGAGCTGTTTTTT. The chain uses TRBV29-1 and TRBJ2-2, with TRBD1 as a possible D gene (5 bases). Germline V CDR1 and CDR2: SQVTM, ANQGSEA. This CDR3 contains 18 residues. Trimming stripped 5 bases from V and 0 bases from J, with 22 bases between.

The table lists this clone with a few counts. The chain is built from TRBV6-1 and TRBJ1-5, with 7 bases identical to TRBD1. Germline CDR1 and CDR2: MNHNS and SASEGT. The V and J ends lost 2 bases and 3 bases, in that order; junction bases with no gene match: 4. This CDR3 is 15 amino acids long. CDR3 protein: CASSEWGQFNQPQHF. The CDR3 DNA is TGTGCCAGCAGTGAATGGGGACAGTTCAATCAGCCCCAGCATTTT.

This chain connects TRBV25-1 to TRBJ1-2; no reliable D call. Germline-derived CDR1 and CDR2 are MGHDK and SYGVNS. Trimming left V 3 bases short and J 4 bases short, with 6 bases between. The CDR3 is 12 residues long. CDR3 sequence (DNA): TGTGCCAGCAGTGACAGCCCCTATGGCTACACCTTC. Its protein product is CASSDSPYGYTF.

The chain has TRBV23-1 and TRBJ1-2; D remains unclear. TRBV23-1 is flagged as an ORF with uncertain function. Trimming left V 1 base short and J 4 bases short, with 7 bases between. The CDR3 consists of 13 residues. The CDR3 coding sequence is TGCGCCAGCAGTCAATTCCAGGTCTATGGCTACACCTTC. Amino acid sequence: CASSQFQVYGYTF.

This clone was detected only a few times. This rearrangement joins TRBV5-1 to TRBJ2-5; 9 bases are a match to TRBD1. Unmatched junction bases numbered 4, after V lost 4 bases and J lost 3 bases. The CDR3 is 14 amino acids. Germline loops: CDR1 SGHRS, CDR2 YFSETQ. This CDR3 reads CASSMGTGKETQYF. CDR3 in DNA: TGCGCCAGCAGCATGGGGACAGGGAAAGAGACCCAGTACTTC.

The CDR3 DNA is TGTGCTAGTGGTTTTAAAGATACGCAGTATTTT. Protein product: CASGFKDTQYF. The rearrangement links TRBV12-5 to TRBJ2-3; D unclear. The V gene lost 3 bases and the J gene lost 5 bases, with 3 bases spanning the gap. Per germline, CDR1 LGHNT and CDR2 FRNRAP. The CDR3 runs 11 residues.

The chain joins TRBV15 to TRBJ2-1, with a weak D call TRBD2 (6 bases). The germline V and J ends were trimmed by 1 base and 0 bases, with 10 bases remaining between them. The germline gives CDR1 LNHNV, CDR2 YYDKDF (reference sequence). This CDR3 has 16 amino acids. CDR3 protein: CATSRGLASSYNEQFF. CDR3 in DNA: TGTGCCACCAGCAGAGGCCTAGCGAGCTCCTACAATGAGCAGTTCTTC.

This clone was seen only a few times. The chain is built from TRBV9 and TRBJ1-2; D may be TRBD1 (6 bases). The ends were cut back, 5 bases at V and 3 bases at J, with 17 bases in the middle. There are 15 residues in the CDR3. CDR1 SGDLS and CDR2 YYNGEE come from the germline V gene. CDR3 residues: CASRGPGGGDYGYTF. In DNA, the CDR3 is TGTGCCAGCAGGGGCCCCGGGGGGGGCGACTATGGCTACACCTTC. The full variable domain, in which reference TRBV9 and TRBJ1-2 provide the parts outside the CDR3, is DSGVTQTPKHLITATGQRVTLRCSPRSGDLSVYWYQQSLDQGLQFLIQYYNGEERAKGNILERFSAQQFPDLHSELNLSSLELGDSALYFCASRGPGGGDYGYTFGSGTRLTVV.

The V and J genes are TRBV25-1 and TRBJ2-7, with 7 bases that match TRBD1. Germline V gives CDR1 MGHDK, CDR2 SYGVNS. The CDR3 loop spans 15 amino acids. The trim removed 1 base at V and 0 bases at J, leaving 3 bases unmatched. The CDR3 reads CASSESDRASYEQYF. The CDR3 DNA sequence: TGTGCCAGCAGTGAATCCGACAGGGCCTCCTACGAGCAGTACTTC.

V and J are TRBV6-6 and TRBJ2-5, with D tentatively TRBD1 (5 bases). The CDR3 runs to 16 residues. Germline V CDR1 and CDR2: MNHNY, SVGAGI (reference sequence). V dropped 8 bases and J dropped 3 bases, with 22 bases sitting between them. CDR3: CASGYRTPPFEETQYF. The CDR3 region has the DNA TGTGCCAGCGGATACCGGACACCGCCATTCGAAGAGACCCAGTACTTC.

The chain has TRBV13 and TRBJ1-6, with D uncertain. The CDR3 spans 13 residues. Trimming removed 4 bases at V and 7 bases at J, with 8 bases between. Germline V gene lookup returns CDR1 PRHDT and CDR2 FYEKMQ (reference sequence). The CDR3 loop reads CASSSRINSPLHF. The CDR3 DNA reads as TGTGCCAGCAGCTCTCGGATCAATTCACCCCTCCACTTT. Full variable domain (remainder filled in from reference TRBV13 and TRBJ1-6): AAGVIQSPRHLIKEKRETATLKCYPIPRHDTVYWYQQGPGQDPQFLISFYEKMQSDKGSIPDRFSAQQFSDYHSELNMSSLELGDSALYFCASSSRINSPLHFGNGTRLTVT.

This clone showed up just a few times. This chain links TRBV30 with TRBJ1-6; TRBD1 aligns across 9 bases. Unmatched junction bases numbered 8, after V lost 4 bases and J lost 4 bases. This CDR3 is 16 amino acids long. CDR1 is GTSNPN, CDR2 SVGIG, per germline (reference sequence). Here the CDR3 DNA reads TGTGCCTGGATGGGACAGGGAATGGGGTATAATTCACCCCTCCACTTT. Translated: CAWMGQGMGYNSPLHF.

Here the CDR3 DNA reads TGTGCCTGGAGTGTACTTGGCTGGCAGGGAGATCAGCCCCAGCATTTT. Amino acids: CAWSVLGWQGDQPQHF. The chain joins TRBV30 to TRBJ1-5, with D perhaps TRBD1 (5 bases). V was clipped by 0 bases and J by 5 bases, with 17 bases between them. The germline CDR1 and CDR2 sequences are GTSNPN and SVGIG (reference sequence). CDR3 length equals 16 residues.

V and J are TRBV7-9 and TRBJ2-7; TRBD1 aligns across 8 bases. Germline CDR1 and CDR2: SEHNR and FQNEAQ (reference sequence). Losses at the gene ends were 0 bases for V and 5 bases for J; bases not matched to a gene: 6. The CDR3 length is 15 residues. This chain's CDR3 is CASSLAGRGRDEQYF. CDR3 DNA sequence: TGTGCCAGCAGCTTAGCGGGCAGGGGGCGAGACGAGCAGTACTTC.

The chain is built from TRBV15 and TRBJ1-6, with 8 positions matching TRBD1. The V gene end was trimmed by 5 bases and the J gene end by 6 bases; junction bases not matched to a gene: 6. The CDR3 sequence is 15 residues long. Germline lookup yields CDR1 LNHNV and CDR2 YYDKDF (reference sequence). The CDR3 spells CATSARTGSNSPLHF. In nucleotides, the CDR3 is TGTGCCACCAGCGCCAGGACAGGGAGTAATTCACCCCTCCACTTT.

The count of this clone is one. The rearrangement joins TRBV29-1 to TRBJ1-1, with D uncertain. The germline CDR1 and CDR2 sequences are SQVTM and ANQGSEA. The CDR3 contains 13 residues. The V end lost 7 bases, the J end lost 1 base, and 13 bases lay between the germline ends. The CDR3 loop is CSALGVENTEAFF. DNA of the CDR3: TGCAGCGCCCTGGGTGTCGAGAACACTGAAGCTTTCTTT.

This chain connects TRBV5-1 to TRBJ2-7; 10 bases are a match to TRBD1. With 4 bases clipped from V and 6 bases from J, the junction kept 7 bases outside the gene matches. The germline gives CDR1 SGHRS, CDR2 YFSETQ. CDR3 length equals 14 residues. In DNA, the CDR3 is TGCGCCAGCAGCCTGGGGACAGGGGTTCTCGAGCAGTACTTC. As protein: CASSLGTGVLEQYF.

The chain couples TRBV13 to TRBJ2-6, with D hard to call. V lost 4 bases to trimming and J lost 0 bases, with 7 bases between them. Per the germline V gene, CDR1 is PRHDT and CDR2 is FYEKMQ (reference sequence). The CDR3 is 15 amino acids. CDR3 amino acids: CASSWSSSGANVLTF. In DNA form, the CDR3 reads TGTGCCAGCAGCTGGTCAAGCTCTGGGGCCAACGTCCTGACTTTC.

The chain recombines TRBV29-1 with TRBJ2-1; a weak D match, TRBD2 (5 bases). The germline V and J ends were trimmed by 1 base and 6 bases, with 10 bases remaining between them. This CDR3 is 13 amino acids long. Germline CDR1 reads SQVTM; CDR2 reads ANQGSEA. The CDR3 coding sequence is TGCAGCGTTGAAGGGGGTGGAGGCAATGAGCAGTTCTTC. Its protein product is CSVEGGGGNEQFF.

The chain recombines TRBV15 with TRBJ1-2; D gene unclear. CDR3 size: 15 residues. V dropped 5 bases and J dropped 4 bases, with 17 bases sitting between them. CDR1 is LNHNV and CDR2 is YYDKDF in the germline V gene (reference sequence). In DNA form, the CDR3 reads TGTGCCACCAGCCCAGTTGTACGAGGGAGCTATGGCTACACCTTC. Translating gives CATSPVVRGSYGYTF. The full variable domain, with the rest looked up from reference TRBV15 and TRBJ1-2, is DAMVIQNPRYQVTQFGKPVTLSCSQTLNHNVMYWYQQKSSQAPKLLFHYYDKDFNNEADTPDNFQSRRPNTSFCFLDIRSPGLGDTAMYLCATSPVVRGSYGYTFGSGTRLTVV.

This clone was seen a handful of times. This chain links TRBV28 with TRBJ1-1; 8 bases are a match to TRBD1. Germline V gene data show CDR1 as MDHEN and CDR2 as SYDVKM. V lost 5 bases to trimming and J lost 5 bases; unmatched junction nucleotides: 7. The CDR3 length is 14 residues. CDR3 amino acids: CASSLDRVLTEAFF. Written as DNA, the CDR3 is TGTGCCAGCAGTCTGGACAGGGTTTTAACTGAAGCTTTCTTT. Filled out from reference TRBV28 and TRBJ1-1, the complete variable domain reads DVKVTQSSRYLVKRTGEKVFLECVQDMDHENMFWYRQDPGLGLRLIYFSYDVKMKEKGDIPEGYSVSREKKERFSLILESASTNQTSMYLCASSLDRVLTEAFFGQGTRLTVV.

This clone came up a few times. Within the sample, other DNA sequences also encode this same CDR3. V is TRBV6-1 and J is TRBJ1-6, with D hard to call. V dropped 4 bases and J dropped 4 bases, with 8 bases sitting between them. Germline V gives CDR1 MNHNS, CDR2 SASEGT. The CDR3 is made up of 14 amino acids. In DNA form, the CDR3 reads TGTGCCAGCAGTGCGGGTCCGTATAATTCACCCCTCCACTTT. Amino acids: CASSAGPYNSPLHF.

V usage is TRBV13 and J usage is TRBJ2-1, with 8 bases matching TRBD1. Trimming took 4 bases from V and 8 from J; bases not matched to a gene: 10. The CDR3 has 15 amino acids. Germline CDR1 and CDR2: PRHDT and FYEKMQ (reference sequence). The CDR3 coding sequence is TGTGCCAGCAGCTCGAGCCAAAGGACAGGGTATGAGCAGTTCTTC. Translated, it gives CASSSSQRTGYEQFF.